This T cell receptor (beta chain) is from a study of beta chain features in type 1 diabetes. Study results and limitations: Across all four CD4+ subsets, people with type 1 diabetes showed modestly shorter TCRB CDR3s. Short templates might get an advantage during PCR, and this would be equal in patients and controls.

The authors reverse transcribed all of the isolated RNA, so sequencing captured expressed TCRB transcripts. The repertoire was sequenced with immunoSEQ multiplex PCR; TCRdb's copy has only in-frame clones and lacks some. The sample shows about 130,000 clones, approximately 10% of them seen only once. V was clipped by 2 bases and J by 9 bases, with 14 bases between them. Germline CDR1 is LNHDA and CDR2 is SQIVND (reference sequence). This CDR3 has 14 amino acids. This clone has more than one count but fewer than ten. What it recognizes is unknown. The sequence derives from a man aged 25 to 40 with type 1 diabetes. The chain links TRBV19 to TRBJ2-1; no clear D. Source material: central memory CD4+ T cells from blood. DNA for the CDR3: TGTGCCAGTAGTATAAACGGCCCGGAGAGTGAGCAGTTCTTC. Amino acid sequence: CASSINGPESEQFF. Using reference TRBV19 and TRBJ2-1 for the parts outside the CDR3, the full variable domain is DGGITQSPKYLFRKEGQNVTLSCEQNLNHDAMYWYRQDPGQGLRLIYYSQIVNDFQKGDIAEGYSVSREKKESFPLTVTSAQKNPTAFYLCASSINGPESEQFFGPGTRLTVL.